This T cell receptor beta chain emerged from a study of Graves' ophthalmopathy and Graves' hyperthyroidism. TCR beta CDR3 regions were amplified from RNA transcripts. In the first round, RT-PCR was carried out with HTBI primers, and a multiplex PCR formed the second round. Each CDR3 protein is one row after TCRdb ran MiXCR on the multiplex PCR reads. The sample carries 150,000 to 200,000 distinct CDR3 sequences, roughly two fifths recorded once. This clonotype showed up many times. Per the germline V gene, CDR1 is SGHKS and CDR2 is YYEKEE (reference sequence). The CDR3 runs to 16 residues. V shed 0 bases and J shed 3 bases, with 10 bases lying between them.

Sequencing was performed on peripheral blood. The chain recombines TRBV5-5 with TRBJ1-6, with TRBD1 as a possible D gene (6 bases). This sequence originates from a man aged 25 to 40 with Graves' ophthalmopathy. DNA for the CDR3: TGTGCCAGCAGCTTGGCGGGGGGCGGCTATAATTCACCCCTCCACTTT. Translated, it gives CASSLAGGGYNSPLHF.